The 26 T cell receptor beta chains given below trace back to one sample, sequenced in a study of OX40 agonist ivuxolimab in advanced cancers. This table comes from immunoSEQ multiplex PCR, and its TCRdb copy is limited to in-frame clones, with some not included. The sample consists of 20,000 to 25,000 clones, about four fifths of them appearing once. Here the sequenced sample was CD4+ or CD8+ T cells sorted from blood, taken in a trial of the OX40 agonist ivuxolimab. These receptors were taken from an adult with an advanced solid tumor such as melanoma, head and neck, liver or kidney cancer.

The CDR3 loop reads CASSLFRVADTQYF. CDR3 coding DNA: TGTGCCAGCAGCTTATTCAGGGTTGCTGATACGCAGTATTTT. The chain is built from TRBV7-2 and TRBJ2-3; tentatively, D is TRBD1 (5 bases). Germline V gives CDR1 SGHTA, CDR2 FQGNSA. Trimming cost V 2 bases and J 6 bases, with 12 bases left between them. The CDR3 sequence is 14 residues long.

The genes are TRBV7-3 and TRBJ2-1, with 10 bases matching TRBD2. The V and J ends lost 4 bases and 9 bases, in that order; junction bases with no gene match: 9. This CDR3 region has 15 residues. Looked up from germline, CDR1 is SGHTA and CDR2 is FQGTGA. CDR3 residues: CASSSTPGLAIEQFF. The CDR3 nucleotides are TGTGCCAGCAGCTCGACACCGGGACTAGCGATTGAGCAGTTCTTC.

The J gene is TRBJ2-3, the V gene TRBV2; D is uncertain. Germline CDR1 is SNHLY and CDR2 is FYNNEI. The CDR3 is 14 amino acids. Trimming pared 4 bases from V and 2 bases from J, leaving 10 bases between. This CDR3 is CASSGPRFTDTQYF. The CDR3 DNA reads as TGTGCCAGCAGTGGTCCTAGATTCACAGATACGCAGTATTTT. The complete variable domain, with remaining parts taken from reference TRBV2 and TRBJ2-3, reads EPEVTQTPSHQVTQMGQEVILRCVPISNHLYFYWYRQILGQKVEFLVSFYNNEISEKSEIFDDQFSVERPDGSNFTLKIRSTKLEDSAMYFCASSGPRFTDTQYFGPGTRLTVL.

This rearrangement joins TRBV5-6 to TRBJ2-3; D may be TRBD1 (5 bases). In germline, CDR1 is SGHDT, CDR2 YYEEEE. The CDR3 sequence is 14 residues long. V was shortened by 8 bases and J by 0 bases, with 13 bases between the two germline ends. CDR3 amino acids: CASKQELSTDTQYF. CDR3 coding DNA: TGTGCCAGTAAACAGGAGTTGAGCACAGATACGCAGTATTTT.

The chain has TRBV6-6 and TRBJ1-4; possible D gene TRBD1, 6 bases. CDR1 and CDR2 from the germline V gene are MNHNY and SVGAGI (reference sequence). The V end lost 7 bases, the J end lost 7 bases, and 16 bases lay between the germline ends. The CDR3 covers 14 residues. The CDR3 region has the DNA TGTGCCAGCACCCGTGCCGGGGGGCGTGAAAAACTGTTTTTT. Residues: CASTRAGGREKLFF.

The V and J genes are TRBV6-6 and TRBJ1-1, with a tentative D call TRBD1 (5 bases). The CDR3 length is 15 residues. CDR1 and CDR2 (germline): MNHNY, SVGAGI (reference sequence). The germline V and J ends were trimmed by 2 bases and 1 base, with 11 bases remaining between them. CDR3 nucleotide sequence: TGTGCCAGCAGTTACCCTACTCAGGGGAACACTGAAGCTTTCTTT. Translated: CASSYPTQGNTEAFF.

This clone was detected only a few times. The V call is TRBV5-1, the J call TRBJ1-4; 8 bases fit TRBD1. Germline V CDR1 and CDR2: SGHRS, YFSETQ. The CDR3 consists of 17 residues. With V trimmed by 0 bases and J by 0 bases, 4 bases remained unmatched. The CDR3: CASSLGQGIPTNEKLFF. DNA of the CDR3: TGCGCCAGCAGCTTGGGACAGGGGATCCCAACTAATGAAAAACTGTTTTTT.

This chain links TRBV4-1 with TRBJ1-1; D may be TRBD1 (6 bases). Germline V CDR1 and CDR2: MGHRA, YSYEKL. The CDR3 extends over 17 amino acids. V lost 3 bases and J 5 bases, leaving 22 bases between the germline ends. The CDR3 sequence is CASSHGGLQGLGTEAFF. CDR3 DNA: TGCGCCAGCAGCCACGGGGGTCTTCAGGGGTTAGGAACTGAAGCTTTCTTT.

This clone was detected a few times. V usage is TRBV9 and J usage is TRBJ2-1; 8 bases agree with TRBD2. This CDR3 comprises 18 residues. CDR1 SGDLS and CDR2 YYNGEE come from the germline V gene. V was pared by 3 bases and J by 4 bases, with 15 bases of the junction left unmatched. Here the CDR3 reads CASSARKTGTSAYNEQFF. In nucleotides, the CDR3 is TGTGCCAGCAGCGCGCGAAAAACCGGGACTAGTGCATACAATGAGCAGTTCTTC.

This clone has only a few counts. One junction end disagrees with the germline gene, perhaps due to a read error. V and J are TRBV7-7 and TRBJ2-2; D possibly corresponds to TRBD2 (6 bases). Germline V gives CDR1 SSHAT, CDR2 FNYEAQ (reference sequence). The CDR3 has 16 amino acids. CDR3: CASSLSAGFDTGELFF. The CDR3 bases are TGTGCTAGCAGCCTCAGCGCGGGGTTCGACACCGGGGAGCTGTTTTTT.

The chain links TRBV2 to TRBJ1-1; D may be TRBD1 (5 bases). Trimming took 3 bases from V and 1 from J, leaving 12 bases between them. The CDR3 spans 15 residues. Germline V CDR1 and CDR2: SNHLY, FYNNEI. CDR3 in DNA: TGTGCCAGCAGTGATCAGGGTAGGGCGAACACTGAAGCTTTCTTT. It yields the protein CASSDQGRANTEAFF.

The CDR3 nucleotides are TGTGCCAGCAGCAGGACAGCTCAAGGGGGAGAGACCCAGTACTTC. As protein: CASSRTAQGGETQYF. V is TRBV11-2 and J is TRBJ2-5; D might be TRBD1 (6 bases). Germline CDR1 reads SGHAT; CDR2 reads FQNNGV. The CDR3 totals 15 residues. V was cut by 5 bases and J by 4 bases, with 17 bases left in between.

Only one count was recorded for this clone. The chain recombines TRBV27 with TRBJ2-7, with TRBD1 matching over 8 bases. The junction had 2 bases not matched to a gene; V was cut back by 3 bases and J by 4 bases. Germline values: CDR1 MNHEY, CDR2 SMNVEV (reference sequence). This CDR3 contains 13 residues. The CDR3 DNA follows: TGTGCCAGCAGTTTTGGACAGGGATACGAGCAGTACTTC. This codes for CASSFGQGYEQYF.

The DNA for the CDR3 is TGTGCCAGCAGCGTAGATACGACGTGGGAGCAGTTCTTC. The encoded protein is CASSVDTTWEQFF. The chain recombines TRBV9 with TRBJ2-1; D is uncertain. The ends were cut back, 0 bases at V and 10 bases at J, with 11 bases in the middle. The CDR3 totals 13 residues. Germline V gene sequence: CDR1 SGDLS, CDR2 YYNGEE.

The gene calls are TRBV5-1 and TRBJ2-3, with 9 positions matching TRBD1. Germline assignment: CDR1 SGHRS and CDR2 YFSETQ. This CDR3 region has 15 residues. V was clipped by 4 bases and J by 3 bases; unmatched bases: 6. The CDR3 protein is CASSPTGTGTDTQYF. CDR3 DNA sequence: TGCGCCAGCAGCCCCACCGGGACAGGGACAGATACGCAGTATTTT.

This rearrangement joins TRBV4-3 to TRBJ2-7, with D maybe TRBD2 (5 bases). CDR3 size: 17 residues. The V end lost 1 base, the J end lost 2 bases, and 18 bases lay between the germline ends. Per the germline V gene, CDR1 is LGHNA and CDR2 is YSLEER. The CDR3 loop reads CASSQGAGVGEAYEQYF. CDR3 DNA: TGCGCCAGCAGCCAAGGGGCGGGTGTAGGTGAGGCCTACGAGCAGTACTTC.

The chain is built from TRBV13 and TRBJ1-2, with D unclear. Trimming cost V 2 bases and J 2 bases, with 6 bases left between them. The germline CDR1 and CDR2 sequences are PRHDT and FYEKMQ (reference sequence). CDR3 length equals 13 residues. The chain's CDR3 is CASSLNGNYGYTF. The CDR3 coding sequence is TGTGCCAGCAGCTTAAACGGAAACTATGGCTACACCTTC.

There are a few counts of this clone. The chain combines TRBV11-2 with TRBJ1-1, with a weak D call TRBD1 (5 bases). V was trimmed by 5 bases and J by 2 bases, leaving 15 bases between them. Germline-derived CDR1 and CDR2 are SGHAT and FQNNGV. CDR3 length equals 15 residues. The CDR3 sequence is CASSIPFRDNTEAFF. The CDR3 DNA sequence: TGTGCCAGCAGCATCCCCTTCCGGGACAACACTGAAGCTTTCTTT.

The genes are TRBV6-5 and TRBJ1-6, with TRBD1 identical over 9 bases. The CDR3 extends over 14 amino acids. Germline CDR1 and CDR2: MNHEY and SVGAGI. V lost 2 bases, J lost 7 bases, and 0 bases stayed unmatched. CDR3: CASSYGTGNSPLHF. As DNA, the CDR3 is TGTGCCAGCAGTTACGGGACAGGGAATTCACCCCTCCACTTT.

The chain recombines TRBV4-1 with TRBJ1-6; perhaps TRBD1 as D (6 bases). V lost 0 bases and J 2 bases, leaving 14 bases between the germline ends. This CDR3 is built from 18 residues. The germline V gene encodes CDR1 MGHRA and CDR2 YSYEKL. The CDR3 DNA reads as TGCGCCAGCAGCCAAGAAGGTGGACAGAGCCCCTATAATTCACCCCTCCACTTT. Amino acid sequence: CASSQEGGQSPYNSPLHF.

The chain has TRBV19 and TRBJ1-6, with TRBD1 identical over 11 bases. CDR1 is LNHDA, CDR2 SQIVND, per germline (reference sequence). After removal of 3 bases from V and 6 bases from J, the junction contained 4 bases not matched to a gene. The CDR3 contains 16 residues. The CDR3 region has the DNA TGTGCCAGTAGTATCGGACAGGGGGCAAGTAATTCACCCCTCCACTTT. It encodes CASSIGQGASNSPLHF.

V usage is TRBV2 and J usage is TRBJ1-1; no firm D call. Trimming removed 6 bases from V and 0 bases from J, with 5 bases in between. There are 12 residues in the CDR3. CDR1 SNHLY and CDR2 FYNNEI come from the germline V gene. The CDR3 DNA reads as TGTGCCAGCAGCCGGGTGAACACTGAAGCTTTCTTT. It codes for CASSRVNTEAFF.

This clone was observed once. This rearrangement joins TRBV9 to TRBJ1-4; 9 bases map to TRBD1. CDR1 SGDLS and CDR2 YYNGEE come from the germline V gene. V lost 0 bases to trimming and J lost 8 bases; unmatched junction nucleotides: 5. This CDR3 is 15 amino acids long. As DNA, the CDR3 is TGTGCCAGCAGCGTAGGGGACAGGGCGGACGAAAAACTGTTTTTT. Protein product: CASSVGDRADEKLFF.

This clone was recorded a few times. The rearrangement joins TRBV2 to TRBJ2-2; D is uncertain. The CDR3 runs 14 residues. Trimming removed 8 bases from V and 5 bases from J, with 15 bases in between. Per the germline V gene, CDR1 is SNHLY and CDR2 is FYNNEI. CDR3 sequence reads: CASAARLGTGELFF. The CDR3 DNA is TGTGCCAGCGCCGCGAGGCTAGGAACCGGGGAGCTGTTTTTT.

The chain carries TRBV19 and TRBJ2-7; 9 bases agree with TRBD2. V shed 4 bases and J 3 bases; nucleotides not matched to a gene: 4. This CDR3 contains 14 residues. Germline V gene lookup returns CDR1 LNHDA and CDR2 SQIVND (reference sequence). The CDR3 loop is CASSTLAGNYEQYF. CDR3 DNA sequence: TGTGCCAGTAGTACCCTAGCGGGAAACTACGAGCAGTACTTC.

The CDR3 protein is CASSDSSGGATEAFF. CDR3 nucleotides: TGTGCCAGCAGTGACTCTTCGGGGGGCGCGACTGAAGCTTTCTTT. V and J are TRBV6-4 and TRBJ1-1; TRBD1 is a possible D gene (6 bases). CDR3 length: 15 amino acids. Looked up from germline, CDR1 is MRHNA and CDR2 is SNTAGT. Trimming stripped 0 bases from V and 5 bases from J, with 13 bases between.